Listed here are 32 T cell receptor beta chains from one sample, sequenced in a study of blood T cells in healthy people across ages. A second roughly 6 to 11 cycle PCR used barcoded and J-beta primers. TCRdb passed the 5' RACE reads through MiXCR, listing each CDR3 protein once. The repertoire holds about 680,000 distinct CDR3 sequences, with roughly 50% as singletons. Sequences were obtained from blood. The receptors stem from a woman aged 55-69 years in good health.

V gene TRBV7-2 combines with J gene TRBJ1-3, with 7 bases identical to TRBD1. This CDR3 spans 17 amino acids. V was pared by 3 bases and J by 6 bases, with 14 bases of the junction left unmatched. In germline, CDR1 is SGHTA, CDR2 FQGNSA. CDR3 residues: CASSLQGGPYVINTIYF. The CDR3, as DNA: TGTGCCAGCAGCTTGCAAGGGGGCCCCTATGTTATAAACACCATATATTTT.

The V gene is TRBV29-1, the J gene TRBJ1-1; no reliable D call. The CDR3 covers 13 residues. CDR1 is SQVTM, CDR2 ANQGSEA, per germline. Trimming removed 7 bases at V and 0 bases at J, with 12 bases between. CDR3 sequence (DNA): TGCAGCGGGAGTCACGAGATGAACACTGAAGCTTTCTTT. Protein: CSGSHEMNTEAFF.

The chain recombines TRBV2 with TRBJ2-5; D might be TRBD2 (7 bases). Germline assignment: CDR1 SNHLY and CDR2 FYNNEI. V was shortened by 2 bases and J by 5 bases, with 15 bases between the two germline ends. The CDR3 runs to 15 residues. CDR3 amino acids: CASSERRGGLETQYF. The DNA for the CDR3 is TGTGCCAGCAGTGAACGGAGGGGGGGACTGGAGACCCAGTACTTC.

This clonotype is a singleton in its sample. The rearrangement joins TRBV7-6 to TRBJ2-5, with 13 bases fitting TRBD2. V shed 1 base and J 0 bases; nucleotides not matched to a gene: 2. The CDR3 consists of 17 residues. Germline CDR1 SGHVS, CDR2 FNYEAQ. CDR3 sequence: CASSLVGLAGYQETQYF. CDR3 bases: TGTGCCAGCAGCTTAGTGGGACTAGCGGGATACCAAGAGACCCAGTACTTC.

The rearrangement joins TRBV6-1 to TRBJ2-5; no reliable D call. The V end was cut by 4 bases, the J end by 1 base, with 10 bases between. There are 14 residues in the CDR3. Looked up from germline, CDR1 is MNHNS and CDR2 is SASEGT. CDR3: CASSGRWSQETQYF. The CDR3 region has the DNA TGTGCCAGCAGTGGTAGGTGGAGCCAAGAGACCCAGTACTTC.

The V and J genes are TRBV7-9 and TRBJ1-6, with TRBD1 as a possible D gene (5 bases). The germline CDR1 and CDR2 sequences are SEHNR and FQNEAQ (reference sequence). Trimming stripped 6 bases from V and 14 bases from J, with 14 bases between. This CDR3 has 12 amino acids. CDR3 DNA: TGTGCCAGCAGAACGGGACGCTCGGCCCTCCACTTT. Translating it yields CASRTGRSALHF.

The rearrangement joins TRBV30 to TRBJ2-1; 9 bases align to TRBD1. There are 14 residues in the CDR3. V lost 4 bases to trimming and J lost 2 bases; unmatched junction nucleotides: 3. Germline V gene lookup returns CDR1 GTSNPN and CDR2 SVGIG (reference sequence). The CDR3 coding sequence is TGTGCCTGGATTAGGACAGGGGCCTACAATGAGCAGTTCTTC. Translation: CAWIRTGAYNEQFF.

The genes are TRBV7-9 and TRBJ2-2; no clear D gene. Per the germline V gene, CDR1 is SEHNR and CDR2 is FQNEAQ (reference sequence). The CDR3 runs to 16 residues. Trimming took 4 bases from V and 0 from J, leaving 12 bases between them. CDR3 protein: CASSSFRSTNTGELFF. CDR3 sequence (DNA): TGTGCCAGCAGCTCCTTTAGGTCTACGAACACCGGGGAGCTGTTTTTT.

The chain is built from TRBV30 and TRBJ2-7; TRBD2 agrees at 8 bases. Germline CDR1 and CDR2: GTSNPN and SVGIG (reference sequence). The CDR3 runs to 13 residues. V gave up 6 bases and J gave up 0 bases; unmatched junction bases: 4. CDR3: CACKLAASYEQYF. As DNA, the CDR3 is TGTGCCTGCAAACTAGCGGCCTCCTACGAGCAGTACTTC.

This sequence joins TRBV27 and TRBJ2-5, with a possible D match to TRBD2 (5 bases). The CDR3 loop spans 12 amino acids. Germline CDR1 MNHEY, CDR2 SMNVEV (reference sequence). V lost 10 bases to trimming and J lost 5 bases, with 14 bases between them. Here the CDR3 reads CATRLAGETQYF. The CDR3 nucleotides are TGTGCCACCCGACTGGCGGGTGAGACCCAGTACTTC.

This clonotype was seen more than once but under ten times. The V and J genes are TRBV20-1 and TRBJ2-5; D is undetermined. The germline CDR1 and CDR2 sequences are DFQATT and SNEGSKA (reference sequence). The germline V and J ends were trimmed by 3 bases and 2 bases, with 10 bases remaining between them. This CDR3 is built from 13 residues. The CDR3, as DNA: TGCAGTGCTAGGAAGCTTCCTCAAGAGACCCAGTACTTC. This codes for CSARKLPQETQYF.

This clonotype appeared a few times. The chain has TRBV6-1 and TRBJ2-1; D uncertain. Looked up from germline, CDR1 is MNHNS and CDR2 is SASEGT. The CDR3 length is 12 residues. V lost 6 bases to trimming and J lost 8 bases, with 11 bases between them. Here the CDR3 DNA reads TGTGCCAGCAGCCGTTACCCCGATGAGCAGTTCTTC. It encodes CASSRYPDEQFF.

V is TRBV20-1 and J is TRBJ2-1; 8 bases match TRBD2. The CDR3 consists of 16 residues. Germline-derived CDR1 and CDR2 are DFQATT and SNEGSKA (reference sequence). V was pared by 0 bases and J by 3 bases, with 7 bases of the junction left unmatched. The CDR3 loop is CSARDYAGGSYNEQFF. The CDR3 DNA reads TGCAGTGCTAGAGATTACGCGGGAGGAAGCTACAATGAGCAGTTCTTC.

In regard to this clonotype: A read error may account for a junction end that differs from germline. V gene TRBV12-3 or TRBV12-4 combines with J gene TRBJ2-3, with D perhaps matching TRBD2 (6 bases). The CDR3 is 14 amino acids. The CDR3 DNA reads TGTGCCAGCAGTTTCGAAGTGGGGGGAGATACGCAATATTTT. Amino acids: CASSFEVGGDTQYF.

This clonotype has just a few counts. The V and J genes are TRBV5-1 and TRBJ2-1; 12 bases line up with TRBD2. The CDR3 is 15 amino acids. The ends lost 3 bases at V and 12 bases at J; junction bases unmatched: 10. Germline V gene data show CDR1 as SGHRS and CDR2 as YFSETQ. The DNA for the CDR3 is TGCGCCAGCAGCTCCACCGGGACTAGCGGGCGGGGGCAGTTCTTC. This translates into CASSSTGTSGRGQFF.

This CDR3 reads CASSYIAVNEQFF. Here the CDR3 DNA reads TGTGCCAGCAGTTACATTGCGGTCAATGAGCAGTTCTTC. The chain is built from TRBV6-6 and TRBJ2-1; D ambiguous. In germline, CDR1 is MNHNY, CDR2 SVGAGI (reference sequence). Trimming shortened V by 2 bases and J by 6 bases, and 8 bases separated the two germline ends. This CDR3 has 13 residues.

In DNA, the CDR3 is TGTGCCAGCAGCCAGGAAATTTCGTCCTACGAGCAGTACTTC. Translation: CASSQEISSYEQYF. The chain couples TRBV3-1 to TRBJ2-7, with no clear D. The CDR3 totals 14 residues. V gave up 3 bases and J gave up 1 base, with 10 bases separating them. Germline V gene sequence: CDR1 LGHDT, CDR2 YNNKEL (reference sequence).

This clonotype occurred a few times. J is TRBJ2-7 and V is TRBV6-5; a weak D match, TRBD1 (5 bases). CDR3 length equals 12 residues. Trimming took off 9 bases at V and 6 bases at J, with 15 bases between the two ends. Germline values: CDR1 MNHEY, CDR2 SVGAGI. In nucleotides, the CDR3 is TGTGCCAGTTCCACATGGGGCGGCGAGCAGTACTTC. Protein: CASSTWGGEQYF.

The rearrangement uses TRBV7-3 and TRBJ1-1; D gene uncertain. V was clipped by 5 bases and J by 3 bases, with 22 bases between them. Per germline, CDR1 SGHTA and CDR2 FQGTGA. CDR3 size: 17 residues. In DNA form, the CDR3 reads TGTGCCAGCAGCCCCCTGGCTCGTCCAGGAGGTCACACTGAAGCTTTCTTT. Amino acids: CASSPLARPGGHTEAFF. The entire variable domain, with the rest obtained from reference TRBV7-3 and TRBJ1-1, is as follows: GAGVSQTPSNKVTEKGKYVELRCDPISGHTALYWYRQSLGQGPEFLIYFQGTGAADDSGLPNDRFFAVRPEGSVSTLKIQRTERGDSAVYLCASSPLARPGGHTEAFFGQGTRLTVV.

The V call is TRBV20-1, the J call TRBJ2-5; D gene unclear. The CDR3 is 11 residues long. The germline CDR1 and CDR2 sequences are DFQATT and SNEGSKA (reference sequence). Trimming left V 4 bases short and J 5 bases short, with 8 bases between. The CDR3 sequence: CSANLGETQYF. DNA of the CDR3: TGCAGTGCTAATCTTGGGGAGACCCAGTACTTC.

The chain combines TRBV12-3 or TRBV12-4 with TRBJ2-3, with 11 bases identical to TRBD1. This CDR3 comprises 16 residues. V dropped 6 bases and J dropped 4; count of bases not matched to a gene: 9. CDR3 protein: CASSPRTGGRADTQYF. The CDR3 nucleotides read TGTGCCAGCAGCCCAAGGACAGGGGGCAGGGCAGATACGCAGTATTTT.

This clonotype was found many times. The rearrangement links TRBV5-1 to TRBJ2-6; D call uncertain. Germline values: CDR1 SGHRS, CDR2 YFSETQ. Trimming took 2 bases from V and 3 from J, leaving 12 bases between them. The CDR3 has 16 amino acids. CDR3 nucleotides: TGCGCCAGCAGCTTAAACCCCGGCGTTGGGGCCAACGTCCTGACTTTC. Translated, it gives CASSLNPGVGANVLTF.

The chain employs TRBV20-1 and TRBJ1-6, with 9 nucleotides matching TRBD1. Germline values: CDR1 DFQATT, CDR2 SNEGSKA (reference sequence). This CDR3 has 15 amino acids. CDR3 sequence (DNA): TGCATTTCGGGGCCACAGGGGGCGCCCAATTCACCCCTCCACTTT. As protein: CISGPQGAPNSPLHF.

In regard to this clonotype: One junction end disagrees with the germline gene, perhaps due to a read error. The chain uses TRBV29-1 and TRBJ1-2; D is possibly TRBD1 (5 bases). The germline V gene encodes CDR1 SQVTM and CDR2 ANQGSEA. The CDR3 sequence is 17 residues long. CDR3 coding DNA: TGCAGCGTGGCCTCGGCCAGGGAGAGATATTTTAACCATGGCTACACCTTC. Translation: CSVASARERYFNHGYTF.

This clonotype was picked up a small number of times. V and J are TRBV7-8 and TRBJ1-6; D is perhaps TRBD1 (5 bases). This CDR3 contains 15 residues. Germline V CDR1 and CDR2: SGHVS, FQNEAQ. V shed 5 bases and J shed 7 bases, with 15 bases lying between them. CDR3 sequence reads: CASSPRGNSNSPLHF. The CDR3 DNA reads TGTGCCAGCAGCCCCCGGGGGAATTCGAATTCACCCCTCCACTTT.

V is TRBV7-6 and J is TRBJ2-7; D is uncertain. Germline V gene data show CDR1 as SGHVS and CDR2 as FNYEAQ. CDR3 length: 13 amino acids. Trimming stripped 5 bases from V and 3 bases from J, with 11 bases between. CDR3 in amino acids: CASSVDYLYEQYF. CDR3 in DNA: TGTGCCAGCAGCGTAGATTACCTCTACGAGCAGTACTTC.

This clonotype has just one count. The V gene is TRBV10-3, the J gene TRBJ1-2; 8 bases map to TRBD1. The ends lost 2 bases at V and 5 bases at J; junction bases unmatched: 4. There are 14 residues in the CDR3. Germline V gene data show CDR1 as ENHRY and CDR2 as SYGVKD. CDR3 residues: CAISEMGQVYGYTF. The CDR3 bases are TGTGCCATCAGTGAGATGGGACAGGTATATGGCTACACCTTC.

This clonotype was recorded a few times. V usage is TRBV6-5 and J usage is TRBJ2-3; TRBD2 might be the D (5 bases). This CDR3 spans 14 amino acids. Per germline, CDR1 MNHEY and CDR2 SVGAGI. V was pared by 4 bases and J by 5 bases, with 13 bases between. CDR3 sequence reads: CASSSVIAKDTQYF. The CDR3 DNA reads as TGTGCCAGCAGTTCCGTAATAGCGAAAGATACGCAGTATTTT.

This chain links TRBV10-3 with TRBJ2-7, with a weak D call TRBD2 (5 bases). V lost 0 bases to trimming and J lost 1 base, with 13 bases between them. The CDR3 totals 16 residues. The germline V gene encodes CDR1 ENHRY and CDR2 SYGVKD. CDR3 sequence reads: CAISESRRALSYEQYF. The CDR3 DNA reads TGTGCCATCAGTGAGTCGAGGCGGGCATTGTCCTACGAGCAGTACTTC.

V usage is TRBV2 and J usage is TRBJ2-7; no reliable D call. CDR3 length: 11 residues. V lost 5 bases and J lost 9, with 11 bases in between. Germline V gene data show CDR1 as SNHLY and CDR2 as FYNNEI. The CDR3 loop reads CASSMMAVQYF. CDR3 nucleotide sequence: TGTGCCAGCAGTATGATGGCAGTGCAGTACTTC.

In its sample, this clonotype was seen many times. V is TRBV6-2 or TRBV6-3 and J is TRBJ2-7, with no clear D. Per germline, CDR1 MNHEY and CDR2 SVGEGT. Deletions cut 0 bases from V and 2 bases from J, with 2 bases between. The CDR3 spans 12 residues. The CDR3 sequence is CASSYSTYEQYF. DNA of the CDR3: TGTGCCAGCAGTTACTCAACCTACGAGCAGTACTTC.

This clonotype showed up just a few times. V gene TRBV5-1 combines with J gene TRBJ2-7; the D gene could be TRBD1 or TRBD2 (5 bases each). Trimming cost V 4 bases and J 0 bases, with 17 bases left between them. Germline values: CDR1 SGHRS, CDR2 YFSETQ. The CDR3 is 16 amino acids. In nucleotides, the CDR3 is TGCGCCAGCAGCCCAAAAGGGACGGGAAGCTCCTACGAGCAGTACTTC. It is translated as CASSPKGTGSSYEQYF.